The rows below give T cell receptor beta chains drawn from one sample of a study of blood T cell repertoires in COVID-19. Data came from immunoSEQ multiplex PCR; TCRdb stores just in-frame clones and leaves some out. The sample records around 190,000 clones, roughly 90% being singletons. Source material: PBMCs or T cells enriched from blood (not recorded which). The receptor set was obtained from a man between 18 and 35 years old with acute COVID-19. Both conserved end residues are part of each CDR3. The listing skips clone size in some rows; elsewhere it reads once, few, many or a size class.

J gene | V gene | clone size | CDR3 protein
TRBJ2-2 | TRBV10-3 | - | CAIRSTGDGTGELFF
TRBJ2-7 | TRBV9 | - | CASSQKRQGYYEQYF
TRBJ1-1 | TRBV6-1 | - | CASSEGGEATEAFF
TRBJ2-1 | TRBV19 | - | CASSIDWPTDEQFF
TRBJ1-5 | TRBV19 | - | CASSLSGSRSQPQHF
TRBJ1-5 | TRBV6-2/TRBV6-3 | - | CASSWTGGRGQPQHF
TRBJ2-1 | TRBV13 | - | CASSLGLAGGNEQFF
TRBJ2-1 | TRBV27 | - | CASSFHPAGKYNEQFF
TRBJ1-1 | TRBV28 | - | CASSFRLRGSTEAFF
TRBJ2-7 | TRBV5-4 | - | CASSLDSGENEQYF
TRBJ1-1 | TRBV6-1 | - | CASSEEGQGYSRTEAFF
TRBJ2-1 | TRBV5-1 | once | CASSPDLAGVYNEQFF
TRBJ1-1 | TRBV5-1 | - | CASSKGQATEAFF
TRBJ2-1 | TRBV3-1/TRBV3-2 | - | CASSQYLAGSYNEQFF
TRBJ2-7 | TRBV4-1 | - | CASSQALAGVTLSSYEQYF
TRBJ2-5 | TRBV19 | - | CASSIRDRQETQYF
TRBJ2-1 | TRBV3-1/TRBV3-2 | - | CASSQEGLAGINEQFF
TRBJ2-3 | TRBV19 | once | CASSSRKGGTDTQYF
TRBJ1-4 | TRBV4-1 | - | CASSQPSYEKLFF